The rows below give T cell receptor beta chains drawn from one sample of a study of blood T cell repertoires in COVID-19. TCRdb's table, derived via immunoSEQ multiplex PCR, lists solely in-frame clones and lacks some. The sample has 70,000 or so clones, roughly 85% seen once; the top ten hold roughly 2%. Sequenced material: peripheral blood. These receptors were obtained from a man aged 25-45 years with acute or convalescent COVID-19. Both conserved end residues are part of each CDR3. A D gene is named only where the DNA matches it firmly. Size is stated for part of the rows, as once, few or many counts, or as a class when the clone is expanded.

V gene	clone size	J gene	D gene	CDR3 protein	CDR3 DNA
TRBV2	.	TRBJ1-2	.	CASSSREGNYGYTF	TGTGCCAGCAGCTCGAGGGAGGGTAATTATGGCTACACCTTC
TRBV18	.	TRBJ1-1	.	CASSPQRGYAEAFF	TGTGCCAGCTCACCACAAAGAGGGTATGCAGAAGCTTTCTTT
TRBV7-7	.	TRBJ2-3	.	CASSARVMDTQYF	TGTGCTAGCAGCGCCAGGGTTATGGATACGCAGTATTTT
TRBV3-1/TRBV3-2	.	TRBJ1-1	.	CASSQDSWTVNTEAFF	TGTGCCAGCAGCCAAGACTCCTGGACAGTGAACACTGAAGCTTTCTTT
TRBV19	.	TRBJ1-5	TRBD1	CASSASGQNQPQHF	TGTGCCAGTAGCGCTTCGGGACAGAATCAGCCCCAGCATTTT
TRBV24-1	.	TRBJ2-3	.	CATSDPSGPSTDTQYF	TGTGCCACCAGTGACCCAAGCGGGCCCAGCACAGATACGCAGTATTTT
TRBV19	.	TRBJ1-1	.	CASSSWGRNTEAFF	TGTGCCAGTAGTAGCTGGGGCAGGAACACTGAAGCTTTCTTT
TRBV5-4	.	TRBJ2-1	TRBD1	CASSTKTGPTYNEQFF	TGTGCCAGCAGCACCAAGACAGGGCCGACCTACAATGAGCAGTTCTTC
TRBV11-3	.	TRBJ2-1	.	CASSLEGEVQFF	TGTGCCAGCAGCTTAGAAGGAGAGGTACAGTTCTTC
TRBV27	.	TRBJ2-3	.	CASSLGHPSTDTQYF	TGTGCCAGCAGTTTAGGCCACCCTAGCACAGATACGCAGTATTTT
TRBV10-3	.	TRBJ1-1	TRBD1	CAIQGAEGTEAFF	TGTGCCATCCAGGGGGCGGAGGGCACTGAAGCTTTCTTT
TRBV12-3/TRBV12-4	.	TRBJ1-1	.	CASSLSRGTEAFF	TGTGCCAGCAGCCTGAGCAGGGGCACTGAAGCTTTCTTT
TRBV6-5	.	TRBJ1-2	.	CASRNQGYYGYTF	TGTGCCAGCAGAAATCAGGGATATTATGGCTACACCTTC
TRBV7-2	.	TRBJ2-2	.	CASSFRFGTGELFF	TGTGCCAGCAGCTTCCGGTTCGGCACCGGGGAGCTGTTTTTT
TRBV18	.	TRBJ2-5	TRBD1	CASSPPGQQETQYF	TGTGCCAGCTCACCACCGGGACAGCAAGAGACCCAGTACTTC
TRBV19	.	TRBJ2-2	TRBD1	CASSPRQGATGELFF	TGTGCCAGTAGTCCCCGACAGGGGGCCACCGGGGAGCTGTTTTTT
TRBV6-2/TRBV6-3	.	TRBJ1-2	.	CASSFGPGQGAIGYTF	.
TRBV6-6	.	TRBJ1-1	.	CASSPTGLEAFF	TGTGCCAGCAGTCCGACAGGACTTGAAGCTTTCTTT
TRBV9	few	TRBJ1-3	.	CASSVEGLSSGNTIYF	TGTGCCAGCAGCGTAGAGGGGTTGAGCTCTGGAAACACCATATATTTT
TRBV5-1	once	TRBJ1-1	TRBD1	CASRGQGGPNTEAFF	TGCGCCAGCAGAGGACAGGGTGGTCCGAACACTGAAGCTTTCTTT
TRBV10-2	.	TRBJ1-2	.	CASLQDQYGYTF	TGCGCCAGTTTACAGGACCAGTATGGCTACACCTTC
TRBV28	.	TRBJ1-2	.	CASSRDSFYGYTF	TGTGCCAGCAGTCGGGATTCCTTCTATGGCTACACCTTC
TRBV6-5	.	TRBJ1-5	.	CASSQDSPDVQPQHF	TGTGCCAGCAGCCAAGACAGTCCCGATGTGCAGCCCCAGCATTTT
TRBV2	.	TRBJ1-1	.	CASSEGRYTEAFF	TGTGCCAGCAGTGAGGGGAGATACACTGAAGCTTTCTTT
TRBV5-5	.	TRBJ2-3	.	CASSERGTLATDTQYF	TGTGCCAGCAGCGAGAGGGGGACCCTAGCCACAGATACGCAGTATTTT
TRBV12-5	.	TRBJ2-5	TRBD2	CASGLSSGGAGETQYF	TGTGCTAGTGGTTTGAGTAGCGGGGGGGCGGGAGAGACCCAGTACTTC
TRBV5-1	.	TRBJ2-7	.	CASSLAPSVTYEQYF	TGCGCCAGCAGCTTGGCCCCTAGCGTAACCTACGAGCAGTACTTC
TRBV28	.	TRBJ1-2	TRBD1	CASSFHIGGTGSDGYTF	TGTGCCAGCAGTTTCCATATAGGGGGGACAGGGTCGGATGGCTACACCTTC
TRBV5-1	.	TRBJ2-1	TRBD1	CASSLGQGNNEQFF	TGCGCCAGCAGCCTGGGACAGGGGAACAATGAGCAGTTCTTC
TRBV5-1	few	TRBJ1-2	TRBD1	CASSWGQTDHGYTF	TGCGCCAGCAGCTGGGGACAGACTGACCATGGCTACACCTTC
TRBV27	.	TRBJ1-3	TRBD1	CASSHRGSGNTIYF	TGTGCCAGCAGTCACAGGGGTTCAGGAAACACCATATATTTT
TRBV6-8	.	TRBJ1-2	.	CASSYFLGGHGYTF	TGTGCCAGCAGTTACTTTCTGGGGGGTCATGGCTACACCTTC
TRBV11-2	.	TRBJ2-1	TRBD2	CASSSVSGRHNEQFF	TGTGCCAGCAGCTCGGTTAGCGGGAGACACAATGAGCAGTTCTTC
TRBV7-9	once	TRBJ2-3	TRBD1	CASSPPRGQGTDTQYF	TGTGCCAGCAGCCCGCCCCGGGGACAGGGCACAGATACGCAGTATTTT
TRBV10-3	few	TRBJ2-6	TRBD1	CAIGQGSGANVLTF	TGTGCCATCGGACAGGGCTCGGGGGCCAACGTCCTGACTTTC
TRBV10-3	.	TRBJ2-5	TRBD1	CAIRGTGEQETQYF	TGTGCCATCAGGGGGACAGGGGAACAAGAGACCCAGTACTTC
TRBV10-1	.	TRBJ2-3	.	CASSESKDSWLADTQYF	TGCGCCAGCAGTGAGTCCAAGGACAGCTGGTTGGCAGATACGCAGTATTTT
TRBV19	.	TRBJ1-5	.	CASSLGQFNQPQHF	TGTGCCAGTAGTCTAGGACAGTTCAATCAGCCCCAGCATTTT
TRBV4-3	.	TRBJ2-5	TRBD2	CASSQVWASGRGLGETQYF	TGCGCCAGCAGCCAAGTTTGGGCTAGCGGGAGGGGATTGGGAGAGACCCAGTACTTC
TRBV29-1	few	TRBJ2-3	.	CSSARGNTDTQYF	TGCAGCTCCGCGAGGGGGAACACAGATACGCAGTATTTT
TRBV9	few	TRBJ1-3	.	CASSARGFGFGNTIYF	TGTGCCAGCAGCGCAAGGGGGTTTGGTTTTGGAAACACCATATATTTT
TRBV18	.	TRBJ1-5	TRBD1	CASSPATGGQPQHF	TGTGCCAGCTCACCAGCGACAGGGGGACAGCCCCAGCATTTT
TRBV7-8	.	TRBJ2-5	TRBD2	CASSPRGVAPKGTQYF	TGTGCCAGCAGCCCCCGGGGGGTAGCCCCTAAGGGGACCCAGTACTTC
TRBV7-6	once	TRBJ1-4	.	CASSQKGLRGREKLFF	TGTGCCAGCAGCCAAAAAGGTCTGCGGGGAAGGGAAAAACTGTTTTTT
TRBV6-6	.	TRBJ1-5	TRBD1	CASSLGTANQPQHF	TGTGCCAGCAGTTTAGGGACAGCTAATCAGCCCCAGCATTTT
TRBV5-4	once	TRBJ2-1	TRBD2	CASSRDGTTLYNEQFF	TGTGCCAGCAGCCGGGACGGGACTACCCTATACAATGAGCAGTTCTTC
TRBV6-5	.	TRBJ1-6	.	CASRITGNNSPLHF	TGTGCCAGTAGGATTACAGGGAATAATTCACCCCTCCACTTT
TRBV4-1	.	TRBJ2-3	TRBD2	CASSQEGAGRGDTQYF	TGCGCCAGCAGCCAAGAAGGGGCGGGGAGGGGAGATACGCAGTATTTT
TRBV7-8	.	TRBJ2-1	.	CASSAVGSSSYNEQFF	TGTGCCAGCAGCGCCGTTGGGAGCAGCTCCTACAATGAGCAGTTCTTC
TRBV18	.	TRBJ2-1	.	CASSPPYVPRSYNEQFF	TGTGCCAGCTCACCACCTTATGTCCCGCGCTCCTACAATGAGCAGTTCTTC
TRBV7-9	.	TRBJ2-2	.	CASRPQGPGELFF	TGTGCCAGCAGGCCACAGGGACCCGGGGAGCTGTTTTTT
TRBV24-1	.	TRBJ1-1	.	CATSDPDTEAFF	TGTGCCACCAGTGACCCCGACACTGAAGCTTTCTTT
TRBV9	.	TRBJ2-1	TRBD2	CASSAYPGLEGGYNEQFF	TGTGCCAGCAGCGCTTACCCGGGACTAGAGGGGGGCTACAATGAGCAGTTCTTC
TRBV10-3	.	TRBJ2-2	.	CAISEGGAGELFF	TGTGCCATCAGTGAAGGGGGAGCCGGGGAGCTGTTTTTT